A single sample gave rise to the 19 T cell receptor beta chains below, sequenced in a study of T cells in localized non-small cell lung cancer. The assay was immunoSEQ multiplex PCR, and TCRdb's table has in-frame clones only and misses some. Of approximately 23,000 clones in the sample, 88% are singletons; the top ten hold around 6.1%. Sequenced material: PBMCs, taken before any cancer treatment. The receptors come from a man aged 40 to 70 with stage II lung adenocarcinoma.

As for this clone: An end of the junction does not agree with germline; a read error may underlie this. The V and J genes are TRBV6-7 and TRBJ1-1; D is possibly TRBD1 (5 bases). TRBV6-7 is assigned to the ORF class and has an uncertain function. The CDR3 consists of 9 residues. CDR3 nucleotide sequence: TGTGCCAGCGGAAAAGGGGACCCCTTT. Residues: CASGKGDPF.

The chain links TRBV19 to TRBJ1-5; no firm D call. The germline gives CDR1 LNHDA, CDR2 SQIVND (reference sequence). V was pared by 8 bases and J by 0 bases, with 11 bases between. This CDR3 has 14 residues. For the CDR3, the DNA is TGTGCCAGTCAGGACGGGGTTAGCAATCAGCCCCAGCATTTT. Translation: CASQDGVSNQPQHF.

This clone turned up a few times. This sequence joins TRBV19 and TRBJ1-5, with 7 bases aligning to TRBD1. CDR3 size: 13 residues. The V segment lost 4 bases and the J segment 6 bases; nucleotides outside the gene matches: 3. Germline V gives CDR1 LNHDA, CDR2 SQIVND (reference sequence). This chain's CDR3 is CASSTNRGQPQHF. The CDR3, as DNA: TGTGCCAGTAGTACAAACAGGGGTCAGCCCCAGCATTTT. Full variable domain (outside the CDR3, taken from reference TRBV19 and TRBJ1-5): DGGITQSPKYLFRKEGQNVTLSCEQNLNHDAMYWYRQDPGQGLRLIYYSQIVNDFQKGDIAEGYSVSREKKESFPLTVTSAQKNPTAFYLCASSTNRGQPQHFGDGTRLSIL.

This chain links TRBV1 with TRBJ2-5; TRBD2 was called by the table and not checked on the DNA. TRBV1 is a pseudogene. There are 15 residues in the CDR3. The CDR3 reads CTSSRTSGNQETQYF. CDR3 bases: TGCACCAGCTCTCGGACTAGCGGGAACCAAGAGACCCAGTACTTC.

The gene calls are TRBV7-9 and TRBJ1-3; D ambiguous. This CDR3 has 14 residues. The V end lost 0 bases, the J end lost 1 base, and 4 bases lay between the germline ends. The germline CDR1 and CDR2 sequences are SEHNR and FQNEAQ (reference sequence). For the CDR3, the DNA is TGTGCCAGCAGCTTAGCGTCTTCTGGAAACACCATATATTTT. This gives the protein CASSLASSGNTIYF. Full variable domain (remainder filled in from reference TRBV7-9 and TRBJ1-3): DTGVSQNPRHKITKRGQNVTFRCDPISEHNRLYWYRQTLGQGPEFLTYFQNEAQLEKSRLLSDRFSAERPKGSFSTLEIQRTEQGDSAMYLCASSLASSGNTIYFGEGSWLTVV.

This clone showed up just a few times. The chain joins TRBV11-2 to TRBJ2-5, with D possibly matching TRBD1 (6 bases). The CDR3 has 13 residues. Deletions cut 8 bases from V and 5 bases from J, with 15 bases between. Germline CDR1 and CDR2: SGHAT and FQNNGV. The CDR3 is CASAQGSVETQYF. CDR3 nucleotides: TGTGCCAGCGCACAGGGTTCTGTTGAGACCCAGTACTTC.

CDR3 DNA: TGTGCCAGCAGCATTAGCTCCTACGAGCAGTACTTC. It codes for CASSISSYEQYF. The chain links TRBV5-4 to TRBJ2-7; D unresolved. The CDR3 loop spans 12 amino acids. V was trimmed by 4 bases and J by 0 bases, leaving 5 bases between them. Germline lookup yields CDR1 SGHNT and CDR2 YYREEE (reference sequence).

The gene calls are TRBV19 and TRBJ2-3; the D is unclear. Per the germline V gene, CDR1 is LNHDA and CDR2 is SQIVND (reference sequence). Trimming removed 7 bases from V and 2 bases from J, with 16 bases in between. The CDR3 runs 15 residues. The CDR3 loop reads CASTMGTIDTDTQYF. The CDR3 bases are TGTGCCAGTACCATGGGTACTATCGACACAGATACGCAGTATTTT.

The chain uses TRBV6-5 and TRBJ1-1; 10 bases align to TRBD1. Germline trimming cut 6 bases from V and 5 bases from J; bases unmatched to any gene: 9. Germline V gene lookup returns CDR1 MNHEY and CDR2 SVGAGI. The CDR3 consists of 15 residues. The DNA for the CDR3 is TGTGCCAGCAGACGACAGGGGGCGTTGCGGACTGAAGCTTTCTTT. It yields the protein CASRRQGALRTEAFF.

J is TRBJ2-2 and V is TRBV14, with D unresolved. Germline lookup yields CDR1 SGHDN and CDR2 FVKESK. V lost 3 bases and J 5 bases, leaving 4 bases between the germline ends. The CDR3 totals 12 residues. CDR3 region: CASSHPTGELFF. As DNA, the CDR3 is TGTGCCAGCAGCCACCCGACCGGGGAGCTGTTTTTT.

The chain couples TRBV2 to TRBJ2-7; a possible D gene is TRBD2 (6 bases). The CDR3 has 14 residues. The germline V gene has CDR1 SNHLY and CDR2 FYNNEI. V was clipped by 3 bases and J by 6 bases, with 15 bases between them. The CDR3 DNA reads TGTGCCAGCAGTGACTTAATTGGGACTGTCGAGCAGTACTTC. Encoded protein: CASSDLIGTVEQYF.

The chain couples TRBV7-2 to TRBJ2-2, with D possibly called TRBD1 or TRBD2 (5 bases each). V was clipped by 3 bases and J by 1 base, with 12 bases between them. Germline values: CDR1 SGHTA, CDR2 FQGNSA. This CDR3 has 16 amino acids. The CDR3 sequence: CASSFFQGVNTGELFF. The CDR3 DNA is TGTGCCAGCAGCTTCTTTCAGGGAGTGAACACCGGGGAGCTGTTTTTT. The full variable domain, with the rest looked up from reference TRBV7-2 and TRBJ2-2, is GAGVSQSPSNKVTEKGKDVELRCDPISGHTALYWYRQSLGQGLEFLIYFQGNSAPDKSGLPSDRFSAERTGGSVSTLTIQRTQQEDSAVYLCASSFFQGVNTGELFFGEGSRLTVL.

The chain is built from TRBV9 and TRBJ2-3; 13 bases match TRBD2. This CDR3 has 18 amino acids. From germline, CDR1 is SGDLS and CDR2 YYNGEE. The junction had 10 bases not matched to a gene; V was cut back by 4 bases and J by 2 bases. The CDR3 coding sequence is TGTGCCAGCAGCACAGCAAGGACTAGCGGGGGAGACACAGATACGCAGTATTTT. The encoded protein is CASSTARTSGGDTDTQYF.

This clone occurred a few times. V gene TRBV6-5 combines with J gene TRBJ2-7; D unresolved. The CDR3 has 15 residues. V lost 0 bases and J 0 bases, leaving 9 bases between the germline ends. Germline V gives CDR1 MNHEY, CDR2 SVGAGI. Written as DNA, the CDR3 is TGTGCCAGCAGTTACTCGTACGACCTCTCCTACGAGCAGTACTTC. The encoded protein is CASSYSYDLSYEQYF.

V usage is TRBV7-2 and J usage is TRBJ1-1, with TRBD1 identical over 7 bases. The CDR3 runs 18 residues. Germline-derived CDR1 and CDR2 are SGHTA and FQGNSA. Trimming removed 1 base from V and 1 base from J; junction bases left unmatched: 12. The CDR3 protein is CASSLVRTGRAPNTEAFF. In nucleotides, the CDR3 is TGTGCCAGCAGCTTAGTGCGGACAGGCCGAGCACCGAACACTGAAGCTTTCTTT.

A single count supports this clone. This rearrangement joins TRBV6-1 to TRBJ1-2, with 7 bases matching TRBD1. The germline V gene encodes CDR1 MNHNS and CDR2 SASEGT. After removal of 6 bases from V and 4 bases from J, the junction contained 11 bases not matched to a gene. This CDR3 contains 15 residues. The CDR3 protein is CASRSGQDGLYGYTF. The CDR3 nucleotides are TGTGCCAGCAGATCAGGACAGGACGGGCTCTATGGCTACACCTTC.

The rearrangement links TRBV27 to TRBJ2-3, with 8 bases identical to TRBD2. V dropped 0 bases and J dropped 5; count of bases not matched to a gene: 7. The CDR3 extends over 16 amino acids. In germline, CDR1 is MNHEY, CDR2 SMNVEV (reference sequence). CDR3 nucleotide sequence: TGTGCCAGCAGTTTATCTCCAGCGGGAGATGGAGATACGCAGTATTTT. It specifies CASSLSPAGDGDTQYF.

The V call is TRBV6-4, the J call TRBJ1-1; D gene uncertain. V was trimmed by 6 bases and J by 0 bases, leaving 8 bases between them. This CDR3 has 13 amino acids. In germline, CDR1 is MRHNA, CDR2 SNTAGT. DNA for the CDR3: TGTGCCAGCAGGAAGGAGCTGAACACTGAAGCTTTCTTT. It codes for CASRKELNTEAFF.

V gene TRBV19 combines with J gene TRBJ1-5, with D unclear. V lost 5 bases, J lost 2 bases, and 4 bases lay in between. The CDR3 consists of 12 residues. Germline assignment: CDR1 LNHDA and CDR2 SQIVND (reference sequence). The CDR3 reads CASSAGNQPQHF. In DNA form, the CDR3 reads TGTGCCAGTAGTGCGGGCAATCAGCCCCAGCATTTT.